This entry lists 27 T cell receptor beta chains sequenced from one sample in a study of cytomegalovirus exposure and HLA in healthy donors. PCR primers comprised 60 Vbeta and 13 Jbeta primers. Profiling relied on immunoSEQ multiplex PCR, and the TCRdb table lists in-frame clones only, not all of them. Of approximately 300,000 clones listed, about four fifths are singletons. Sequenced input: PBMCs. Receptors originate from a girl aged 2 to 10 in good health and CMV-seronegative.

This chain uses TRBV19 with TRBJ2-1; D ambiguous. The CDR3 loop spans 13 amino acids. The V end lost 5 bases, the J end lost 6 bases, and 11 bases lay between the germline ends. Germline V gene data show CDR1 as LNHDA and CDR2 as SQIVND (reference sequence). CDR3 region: CASSPLPVNEQFF. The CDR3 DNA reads TGTGCCAGTAGTCCCCTACCGGTCAATGAGCAGTTCTTC.

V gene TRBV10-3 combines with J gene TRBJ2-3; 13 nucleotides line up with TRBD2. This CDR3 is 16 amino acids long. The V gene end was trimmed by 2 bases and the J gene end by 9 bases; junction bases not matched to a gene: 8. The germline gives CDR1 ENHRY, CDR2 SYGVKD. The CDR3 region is CAISEGLAGAVGTQYF. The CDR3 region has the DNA TGTGCCATCAGTGAGGGACTAGCGGGGGCCGTAGGGACGCAGTATTTT.

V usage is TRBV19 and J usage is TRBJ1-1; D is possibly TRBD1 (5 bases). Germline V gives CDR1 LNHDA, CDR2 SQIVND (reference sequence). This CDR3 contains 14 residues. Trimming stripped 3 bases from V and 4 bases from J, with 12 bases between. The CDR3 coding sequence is TGTGCCAGTAGTATGGGGGGTAGGCTCACTGAAGCTTTCTTT. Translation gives CASSMGGRLTEAFF.

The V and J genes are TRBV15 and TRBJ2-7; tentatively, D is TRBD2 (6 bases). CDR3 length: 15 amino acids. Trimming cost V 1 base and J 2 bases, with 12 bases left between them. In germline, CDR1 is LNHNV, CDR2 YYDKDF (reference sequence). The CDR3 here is CATSRGKRVAYEQYF. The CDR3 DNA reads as TGTGCCACCAGCAGAGGGAAGCGGGTGGCCTACGAGCAGTACTTC.

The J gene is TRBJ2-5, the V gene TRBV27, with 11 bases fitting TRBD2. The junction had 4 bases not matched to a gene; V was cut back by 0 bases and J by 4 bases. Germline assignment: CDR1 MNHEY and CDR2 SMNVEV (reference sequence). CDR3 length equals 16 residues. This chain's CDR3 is CASSLSYLAGGETQYF. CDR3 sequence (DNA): TGTGCCAGCAGTTTATCCTATCTAGCGGGGGGAGAGACCCAGTACTTC.

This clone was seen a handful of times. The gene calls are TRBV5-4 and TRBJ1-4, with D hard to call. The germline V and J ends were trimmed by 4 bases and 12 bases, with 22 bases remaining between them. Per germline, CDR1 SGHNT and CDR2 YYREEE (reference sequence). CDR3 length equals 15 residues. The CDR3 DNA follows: TGTGCCAGCAGCCACCGAGGGCAGGACCCCCGGGAACTGTTTTTT. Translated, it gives CASSHRGQDPRELFF.

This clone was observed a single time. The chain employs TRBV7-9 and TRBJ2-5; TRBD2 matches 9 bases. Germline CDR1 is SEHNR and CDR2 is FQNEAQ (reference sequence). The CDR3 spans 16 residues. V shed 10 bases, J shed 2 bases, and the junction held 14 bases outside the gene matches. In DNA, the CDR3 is TGTGCCACCCCACTCTCTAGCGGGAATACTCAAGAGACCCAGTACTTC. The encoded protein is CATPLSSGNTQETQYF.

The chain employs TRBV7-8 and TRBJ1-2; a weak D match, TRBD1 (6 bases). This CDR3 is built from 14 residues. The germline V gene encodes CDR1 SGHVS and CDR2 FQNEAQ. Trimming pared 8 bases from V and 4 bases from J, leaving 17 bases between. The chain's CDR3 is CASGLRDTFYGYTF. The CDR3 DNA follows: TGTGCCAGCGGACTTCGGGACACCTTCTATGGCTACACCTTC. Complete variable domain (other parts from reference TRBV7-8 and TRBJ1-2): GAGVSQSPRYKVAKRGQDVALRCDPISGHVSLFWYQQALGQGPEFLTYFQNEAQLDKSGLPSDRFFAERPEGSVSTLKIQRTQQEDSAVYLCASGLRDTFYGYTFGSGTRLTVV.

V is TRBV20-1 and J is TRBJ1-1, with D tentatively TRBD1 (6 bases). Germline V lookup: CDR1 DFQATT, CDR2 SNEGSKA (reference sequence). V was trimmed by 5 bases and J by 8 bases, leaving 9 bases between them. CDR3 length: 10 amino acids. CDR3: CSAWTVEAFF. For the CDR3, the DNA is TGCAGTGCTTGGACAGTCGAAGCTTTCTTT.

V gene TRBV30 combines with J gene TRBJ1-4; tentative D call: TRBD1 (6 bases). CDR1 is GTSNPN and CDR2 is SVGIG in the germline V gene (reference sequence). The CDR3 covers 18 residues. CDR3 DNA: TGTGTCCACCCAGGGGCTCAGGGGAAAGACTGTGTTTGTGAAAAACTGTTTTTT. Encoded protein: CVHPGAQGKDCVCEKLFF.

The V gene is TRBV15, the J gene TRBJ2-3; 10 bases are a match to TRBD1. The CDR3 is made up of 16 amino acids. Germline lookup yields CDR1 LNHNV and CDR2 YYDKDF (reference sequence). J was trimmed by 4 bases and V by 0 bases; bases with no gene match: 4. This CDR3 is CATSRDRGTGADTQYF. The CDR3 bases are TGTGCCACCAGCAGAGATAGGGGGACAGGGGCAGATACGCAGTATTTT. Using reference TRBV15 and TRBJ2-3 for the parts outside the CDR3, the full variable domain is DAMVIQNPRYQVTQFGKPVTLSCSQTLNHNVMYWYQQKSSQAPKLLFHYYDKDFNNEADTPDNFQSRRPNTSFCFLDIRSPGLGDTAMYLCATSRDRGTGADTQYFGPGTRLTVL.

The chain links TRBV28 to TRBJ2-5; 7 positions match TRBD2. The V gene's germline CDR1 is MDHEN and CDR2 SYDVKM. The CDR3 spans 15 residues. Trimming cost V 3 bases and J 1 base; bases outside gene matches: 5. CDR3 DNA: TGTGCCAGCAGTTTGGTCCCTAGCGGCCAAGAGACCCAGTACTTC. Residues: CASSLVPSGQETQYF.

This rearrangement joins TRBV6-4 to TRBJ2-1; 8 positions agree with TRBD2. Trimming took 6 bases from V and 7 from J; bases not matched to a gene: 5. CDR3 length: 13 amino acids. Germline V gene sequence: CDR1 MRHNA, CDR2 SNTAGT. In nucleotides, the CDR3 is TGTGCCAGCAGGAAAGCGGGAGAGAATGAGCAGTTCTTC. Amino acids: CASRKAGENEQFF.

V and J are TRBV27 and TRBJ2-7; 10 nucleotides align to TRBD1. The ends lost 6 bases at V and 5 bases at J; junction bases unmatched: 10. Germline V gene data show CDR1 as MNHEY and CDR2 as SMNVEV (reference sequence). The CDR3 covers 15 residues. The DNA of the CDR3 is TGTGCCAGCAGGAGGATGACAGGGGGCGTCGACGAGCAGTACTTC. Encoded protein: CASRRMTGGVDEQYF.

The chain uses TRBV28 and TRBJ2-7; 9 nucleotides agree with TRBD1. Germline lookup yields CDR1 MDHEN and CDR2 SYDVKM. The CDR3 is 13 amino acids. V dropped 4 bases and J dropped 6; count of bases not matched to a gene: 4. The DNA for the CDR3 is TGTGCCAGCAGTTCTCCGGACAGGGGCGAGCAGTACTTC. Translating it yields CASSSPDRGEQYF.

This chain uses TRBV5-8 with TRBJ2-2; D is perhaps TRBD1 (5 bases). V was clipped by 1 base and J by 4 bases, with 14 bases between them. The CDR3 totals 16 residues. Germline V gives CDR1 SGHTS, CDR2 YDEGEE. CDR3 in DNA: TGTGCCAGCAGCTTGTGGGGCAGGGTAACCACCGGGGAGCTGTTTTTT. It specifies CASSLWGRVTTGELFF.

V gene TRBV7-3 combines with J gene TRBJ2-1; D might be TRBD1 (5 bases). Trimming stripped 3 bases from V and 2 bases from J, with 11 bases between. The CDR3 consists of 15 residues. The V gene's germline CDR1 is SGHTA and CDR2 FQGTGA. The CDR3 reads CASSLDRGPYNEQFF. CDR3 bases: TGTGCCAGCAGCTTGGATAGGGGCCCCTACAATGAGCAGTTCTTC.

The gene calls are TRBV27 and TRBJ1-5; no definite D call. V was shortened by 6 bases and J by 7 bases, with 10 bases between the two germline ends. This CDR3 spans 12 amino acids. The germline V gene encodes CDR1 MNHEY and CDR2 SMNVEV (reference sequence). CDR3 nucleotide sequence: TGTGCCAGCAGCCGACCAGGACAGCCCCAGCATTTT. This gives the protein CASSRPGQPQHF.

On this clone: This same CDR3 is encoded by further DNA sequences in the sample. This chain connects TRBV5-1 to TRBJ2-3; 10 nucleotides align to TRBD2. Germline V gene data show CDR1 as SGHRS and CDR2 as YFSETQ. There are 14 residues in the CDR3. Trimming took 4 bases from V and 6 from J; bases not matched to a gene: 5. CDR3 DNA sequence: TGCGCCAGCAGCCCGCTAGCGGGAGTTGATACGCAGTATTTT. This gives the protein CASSPLAGVDTQYF.

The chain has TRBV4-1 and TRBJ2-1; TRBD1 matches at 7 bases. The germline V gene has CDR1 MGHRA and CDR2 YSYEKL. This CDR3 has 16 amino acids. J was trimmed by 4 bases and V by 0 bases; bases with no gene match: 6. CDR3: CASSQDRQGGYNEQFF. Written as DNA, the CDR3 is TGCGCCAGCAGCCAAGACCGACAGGGTGGGTACAATGAGCAGTTCTTC.

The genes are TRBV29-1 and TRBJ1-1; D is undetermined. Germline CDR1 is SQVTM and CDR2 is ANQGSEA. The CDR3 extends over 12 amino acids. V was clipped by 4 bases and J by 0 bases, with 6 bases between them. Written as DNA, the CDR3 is TGCAGCGTTGGTCGTGTGAACACTGAAGCTTTCTTT. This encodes CSVGRVNTEAFF.

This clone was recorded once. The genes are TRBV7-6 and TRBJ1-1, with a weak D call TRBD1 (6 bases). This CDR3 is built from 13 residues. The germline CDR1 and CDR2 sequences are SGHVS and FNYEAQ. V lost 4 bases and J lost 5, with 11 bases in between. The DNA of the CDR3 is TGTGCCAGCAGCTCATCCCAGGGGACTGAAGCTTTCTTT. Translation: CASSSSQGTEAFF.

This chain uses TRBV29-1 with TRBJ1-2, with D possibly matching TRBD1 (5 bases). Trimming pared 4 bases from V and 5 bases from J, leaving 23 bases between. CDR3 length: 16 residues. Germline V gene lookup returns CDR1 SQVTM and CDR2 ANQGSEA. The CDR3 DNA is TGCAGCGTTGTGGCCCAGGGCAGGGATTTCGGGTATGGCTACACCTTC. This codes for CSVVAQGRDFGYGYTF.

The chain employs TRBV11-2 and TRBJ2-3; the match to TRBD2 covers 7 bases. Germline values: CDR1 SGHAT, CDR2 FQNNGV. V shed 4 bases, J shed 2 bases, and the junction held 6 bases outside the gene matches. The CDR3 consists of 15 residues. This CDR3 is CASSSTSWATDTQYF. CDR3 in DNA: TGTGCCAGCAGCTCGACTAGCTGGGCCACAGATACGCAGTATTTT.

Here the CDR3 reads CASSLAGLVPEQYF. DNA for the CDR3: TGTGCCAGCAGCTTAGCGGGACTAGTGCCCGAGCAGTACTTC. The J gene is TRBJ2-7, the V gene TRBV7-2; 8 nucleotides agree with TRBD2. Per germline, CDR1 SGHTA and CDR2 FQGNSA. V lost 0 bases, J lost 6 bases, and 4 bases stayed unmatched. The CDR3 has 14 amino acids.

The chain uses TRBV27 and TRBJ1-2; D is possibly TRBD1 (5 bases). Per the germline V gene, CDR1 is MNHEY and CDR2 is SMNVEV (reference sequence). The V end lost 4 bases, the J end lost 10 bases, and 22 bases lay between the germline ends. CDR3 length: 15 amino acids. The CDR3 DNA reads TGTGCCAGCAGTTCGAACTACCGGGACTATATTGACTACACCTTC. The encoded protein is CASSSNYRDYIDYTF.

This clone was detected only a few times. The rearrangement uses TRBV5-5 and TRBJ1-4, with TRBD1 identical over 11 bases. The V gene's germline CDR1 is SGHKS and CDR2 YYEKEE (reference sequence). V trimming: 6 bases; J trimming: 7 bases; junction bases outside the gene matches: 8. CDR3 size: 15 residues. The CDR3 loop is CASTNFGTGGEKLFF. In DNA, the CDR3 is TGTGCCAGCACGAACTTCGGGACAGGGGGTGAAAAACTGTTTTTT. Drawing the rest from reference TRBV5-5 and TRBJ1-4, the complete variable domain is DAGVTQSPTHLIKTRGQQVTLRCSPISGHKSVSWYQQVLGQGPQFIFQYYEKEERGRGNFPDRFSARQFPNYSSELNVNALLLGDSALYLCASTNFGTGGEKLFFGSGTQLSVL.